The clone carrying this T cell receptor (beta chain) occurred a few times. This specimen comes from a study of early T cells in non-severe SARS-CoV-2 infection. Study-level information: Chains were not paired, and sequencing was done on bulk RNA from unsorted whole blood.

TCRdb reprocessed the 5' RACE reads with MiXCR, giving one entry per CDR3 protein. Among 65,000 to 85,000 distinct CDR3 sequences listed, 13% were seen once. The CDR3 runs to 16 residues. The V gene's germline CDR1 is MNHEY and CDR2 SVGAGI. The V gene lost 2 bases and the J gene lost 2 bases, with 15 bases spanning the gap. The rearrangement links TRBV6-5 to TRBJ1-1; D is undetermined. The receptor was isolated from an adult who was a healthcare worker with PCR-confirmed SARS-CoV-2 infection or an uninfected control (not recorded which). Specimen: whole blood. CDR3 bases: TGTGCCAGCAGTTACCGATTTGGAATATCAAACACTGAAGCTTTCTTT. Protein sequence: CASSYRFGISNTEAFF.